A selection of T cell receptor beta chains follows, all from one sample in a study of spatial heterogeneity in lung cancer. From the 5' RACE reads, TCRdb called clonotypes with MiXCR, one entry per CDR3 protein. The sample includes 6,000 to 7,500 distinct CDR3 sequences, about 19% seen only once; the top ten take roughly 18%. Here the sequenced sample was PBMCs, taken at surgery. These receptors were collected from a female donor with early-stage non-small cell lung cancer. The CDR3 runs from the conserved cysteine through the conserved F or W. The D gene is left open where the match is weak. Clone size is not always given. Where it is, it says once, few, many or a class for expanded clones.

v_gene,j_gene,d_gene,abundance,CDR3aa,CDR3nt
TRBV7-2,TRBJ2-3,TRBD2,-,CASSSTSGRADTQYF,TGTGCCAGCAGCTCGACTAGCGGGAGGGCAGATACGCAGTATTTT
TRBV20-1,TRBJ1-2,-,many,CSASFRSSDGYTF,TGCAGTGCTAGTTTCCGGAGCAGTGATGGCTACACCTTC
TRBV5-4,TRBJ1-1,-,many,CASSLASGGRTEAFF,TGTGCCAGCAGCTTGGCATCCGGCGGACGCACTGAAGCTTTCTTT
TRBV5-1,TRBJ2-1,TRBD1,few,CASSRPGTGLNEQFF,TGCGCCAGCAGCCGGCCCGGGACAGGGTTAAATGAGCAGTTCTTC
TRBV29-1,TRBJ1-2,-,-,CSVVSGRTLGGYTF,TGCAGCGTTGTTTCTGGCAGAACCCTAGGGGGCTACACCTTC
TRBV9,TRBJ2-5,TRBD2,many,CASSLRTSGRLWGTQYF,TGTGCCAGCAGCCTACGGACTAGCGGGAGGTTGTGGGGGACCCAGTACTTC
TRBV11-2,TRBJ2-1,TRBD2,-,CASSYSGLADNEQFF,TGTGCCAGCAGCTATAGCGGGCTAGCGGACAATGAGCAGTTCTTC
TRBV5-1,TRBJ2-3,TRBD1,few,CASSFRGQEDTQYF,TGCGCCAGCAGCTTTAGGGGGCAGGAAGATACGCAGTATTTT
TRBV7-8,TRBJ2-6,-,-,CASSLGPGTGANVLTF,TGTGCCAGCAGCTTAGGGCCAGGGACTGGGGCCAACGTCCTGACTTTC
TRBV20-1,TRBJ2-1,TRBD2,-,CSTQTSGNEQFF,TGCAGTACACAAACTAGCGGCAATGAGCAGTTCTTC
TRBV10-3,TRBJ2-1,TRBD2,medium-sized,CAISESGRAIGEQFF,TGTGCCATCAGTGAAAGCGGGAGGGCCATAGGTGAGCAGTTCTTC
TRBV2,TRBJ2-2,TRBD2,few,CASSAGRLSTGELFF,TGTGCCAGCAGTGCCGGGAGGTTGAGCACCGGGGAGCTGTTTTTT
TRBV5-1,TRBJ2-2,TRBD1,-,CASWDSKANTGELFF,TGCGCCAGCTGGGACAGCAAAGCGAACACCGGGGAGCTGTTTTTT
TRBV5-4,TRBJ1-1,-,medium-sized,CASSLWGEAGPEAFF,TGTGCCAGCAGCTTGTGGGGAGAGGCAGGGCCGGAAGCTTTCTTT
TRBV9,TRBJ2-7,-,many,CASSVGQVSTVQYF,TGTGCCAGCAGCGTAGGGCAGGTCTCTACGGTACAGTACTTC
TRBV14,TRBJ1-2,-,-,CASSPRLGYNGYTF,TGTGCCAGCAGCCCCCGACTGGGATACAATGGCTACACCTTC